This T cell receptor beta chain is from a study of cytomegalovirus exposure and HLA in healthy donors. Study conclusions and caveats: Judged likely to be a sequencing artifact was a cluster of highly shared sequence variants. Reportedly, cytomegalovirus status was diagnosed with high sensitivity and specificity.

Amplification used 60 Vbeta primers and 13 Jbeta primers. The protocol was immunoSEQ multiplex PCR, while the TCRdb copy is restricted to in-frame clones and leaves out a portion. The sample has 100,000 to 150,000 clones, about 8.5% seen once. This clone was observed a handful of times. Its antigen is still unknown. This TCR was sampled from a middle-aged man in good health and CMV-seronegative. Material for sequencing was PBMCs.

CDR3 protein: CASSPGGGLETQYF. As DNA, the CDR3 is TGTGCCAGCAGCCCCGGAGGGGGCCTGGAGACCCAGTACTTC. This sequence joins TRBV7-2 and TRBJ2-5, with D perhaps TRBD1 (7 bases). Germline CDR1 is SGHTA and CDR2 is FQGNSA. The CDR3 is 14 residues long. Trimming removed 5 bases from V and 5 bases from J, with 15 bases in between.